This T cell receptor (beta chain) was identified during a study of human thymus T cells. Whole-study results and caveats: Apparent skewing of V and J gene usage characterized both thymic and blood repertoires.

With respect to this clone: No antigen is known for it.

This CDR3 comprises 17 residues. With V trimmed by 0 bases and J by 8 bases, 11 bases remained unmatched. Per the germline V gene, CDR1 is SGDLS and CDR2 is YYNGEE. This table comes from immunoSEQ multiplex PCR, and its TCRdb copy is limited to in-frame clones, with some not included. Of around 130,000 clones in the sample, around 96% were seen once. Thymus specimens were resections from corrective heart surgery. This TCR was recovered from a boy under two years old with a congenital heart defect but otherwise immunologically healthy. The chain carries TRBV9 and TRBJ2-1; 10 bases agree with TRBD1. The sequencing input was thymus tissue. The CDR3 reads CASSVGETGTGEDEQFF. CDR3 in DNA: TGTGCCAGCAGCGTAGGGGAGACCGGGACAGGGGAAGATGAGCAGTTCTTC.